This T cell receptor beta chain was recovered during a study of blood T cell repertoires in COVID-19 (dated by TCRdb to the early 2020s). In terms of the full investigation: Samples from collaborators originated in the United States, Italy and Spain and spanned both the acute and convalescent phases of COVID-19. The repertoires were released in a freely available public database intended as a resource for research on the immune response to SARS-CoV-2. The material from the prospective study consisted of cDNA or gDNA derived from T cells, B-cell-depleted T cells, or PBMCs. Nearly every sample came with metadata listing a de-identified subject ID, COVID-19 status, age in years and sex. Subjects who had been exposed to COVID-19, were actively infected with it, or had recovered from it provided the deeply sampled blood TCRbeta repertoires that made up the dataset. The samples were drawn from the first 160 participants of the ongoing ImmuneRACE study and from 950 to 1,500 subjects provided by 6 global collaborators. Where available, HLA class I and class II types were obtained from metadata supplied by the sample provider rather than from assay-based typing. Results the study describes overall, beyond this receptor: How much clinical and demographic metadata was included differed by source and by participant, and the metadata was provided uncurated.

TCRbeta CDR3 regions were amplified from genomic DNA using the immunoSEQ Assay, a bias-controlled multiplex PCR. The paper's data handling went like this. The number of nucleated cells in each sample was estimated from the amplification of reference gene primers within the assay. To quantify the absolute abundance of each unique TCRbeta CDR3 rearrangement, sequence reads were collapsed and filtered. Productive Simpson clonality was computed per sample as the square root of Simpson's diversity index over productive rearrangements. TCRdb provides this immuneACCESS table in a form limited to in-frame rearrangements. Some clones are lacking; in checked studies, under half of them reflect an unresolved V gene, and why the rest are absent is not known. The DNA was the basis for D and trimming; V, J and clone size are from that table. In all, the sample holds 150,000 to 200,000 clones, and approximately 90% of those were seen once. About 4.8% of the sample comes from the top ten.

One collaborating source in Seattle enrolled patients during active infection and followed them longitudinally through the course of disease. The collaborating institutions used their own protocols to collect whole blood in K2EDTA tubes. For TCRbeta analysis, collaborator samples were shipped as frozen whole blood, as isolated PBMCs, or as DNA extracted from either sample type. In the germline V gene (reference sequence), CDR1 corresponds to LNHDA and CDR2 to SQIVND. Its CDR3 holds 18 amino acids, cysteine through phenylalanine. CDR3 DNA is the only sequence kept; it has 54 bases, read in frame from the first base. V is clipped by 5 bases and J by 2 bases, and the sequence between their germline boundaries is 19 bases long. In the case of this clone: Its antigen is still unknown. No base quality values were provided; no much bigger clone lies one nucleotide off.

The rearrangement combines TRBV19 with TRBJ2-6; a weak D assignment points to TRBD1 (7 bases agree). The TCR originated in a man younger than 40 with COVID-19, enrolled during active disease. The sequenced sample was peripheral blood. The encoded CDR3 is CASSFAGTGVPGANVLTF. The base sequence is TGTGCCAGTAGTTTCGCGGGAACAGGGGTTCCTGGGGCCAACGTCCTGACTTTC.